The sequence of this TCR beta chain was determined in a study of cytomegalovirus exposure and HLA in healthy donors. The CDR3 consists of 12 residues. Per germline, CDR1 SGDLS and CDR2 YYNGEE. V was clipped by 0 bases and J by 12 bases, with 12 bases between them. On this clone itself: What it binds is unknown.

Some clones are missing from TCRdb's copy, which holds only in-frame ones; the method was immunoSEQ multiplex PCR. The sample records 55,000 to 70,000 clones, around 93% being singletons. Study-wide results and caveats: There were a few CMV-associated chains whose specificity for CMV antigens was confirmed in vitro.

The clonotype was recovered from a man between 18 and 35 years old in good health and CMV-seronegative. The specimen sequenced was PBMCs. V and J are TRBV9 and TRBJ1-1, with D possibly TRBD1 on 5 matching bases. The CDR3: CASSVVGGTTFF. In DNA, the CDR3 is TGTGCCAGCAGCGTAGTTGGAGGGACGACTTTCTTT.